A selection of T cell receptor beta chains follows, all from one sample in a study of response to subunit inactivated influenza vaccine. In TCRdb, the RT-PCR reads were re-called with MiXCR into one record per CDR3 protein. This sample carries 450,000 to 500,000 distinct CDR3 sequences, approximately 11% of them seen once, and the ten largest clones take roughly 12%. The input for sequencing was PBMCs from blood, taken roughly 47 days after vaccination. Receptors were obtained from a man aged 50 or older who received an inactivated influenza vaccine. CDR3s include the opening cysteine and the closing phenylalanine or tryptophan. Fields, in order: V gene, D gene, J gene, clone size, CDR3 protein, CDR3 DNA. The D gene is left open where the match is weak. Clone sizes are given selectively: once, few, many, or a class where the clone is expanded.

>TRBV14|-|TRBJ2-3|-
CASSPWVETDTQYF
TGTGCCAGCAGCCCGTGGGTAGAGACAGATACGCAGTATTTT
>TRBV27|TRBD2|TRBJ2-1|few
CASSLFSGSMDEQFF
TGTGCCAGCAGTTTATTCAGCGGGAGTATGGATGAGCAGTTCTTC
>TRBV18|-|TRBJ2-7|-
CASSPNDAGNEQYF
TGTGCCAGCTCACCCAATGATGCGGGGAACGAGCAGTACTTC
>TRBV5-6|-|TRBJ2-7|few
CASSLAETYEQYF
TGTGCCAGCAGCTTGGCGGAGACCTACGAGCAGTACTTC
>TRBV7-4|-|TRBJ2-7|few
CASPLKTGGNLEQYF
TGTGCCAGCCCCCTTAAGACAGGTGGGAACCTGGAGCAGTACTTC
>TRBV27|TRBD2|TRBJ2-2|many
CASSLLAGFRELFF
TGTGCCAGCAGTTTACTAGCGGGCTTCAGGGAGCTGTTTTTT
>TRBV3-1|TRBD2|TRBJ2-1|few
CASSQAVGGPGNEQFF
TGTGCCAGCAGCCAAGCGGTGGGAGGGCCGGGGAATGAGCAGTTCTTC
>TRBV5-6|TRBD1|TRBJ2-1|-
CASSPPPGQGPFSYNEQFF
TGTGCCAGCAGCCCACCCCCGGGACAGGGGCCATTCTCCTACAATGAGCAGTTCTTC
>TRBV11-1|TRBD2|TRBJ2-3|few
CASSLVFRDYRSTDTQYF
TGTGCCAGCAGCTTAGTATTCCGGGACTACCGAAGCACAGATACGCAGTATTTT
>TRBV18|TRBD1|TRBJ1-1|many
CASSPGTGRSEAFF
TGTGCCAGCTCACCCGGGACAGGCAGATCCGAAGCTTTCTTT
>TRBV12-3/TRBV12-4|TRBD1|TRBJ2-3|-
CASSARQGGAQYF
TGTGCCAGCAGTGCCCGACAGGGGGGGGCGCAGTATTTT
>TRBV10-3|-|TRBJ2-1|many
CAISETRYEQFF
TGTGCCATCAGTGAAACTAGGTATGAGCAGTTCTTC
>TRBV19|-|TRBJ2-5|few
CASSIGWLETQYF
TGTGCCAGTAGTATTGGGTGGCTGGAGACCCAGTACTTC
>TRBV6-5|-|TRBJ2-7|few
CASSYSSRSTYEQYF
TGTGCCAGCAGTTACTCGAGTCGGAGCACCTACGAGCAGTACTTC